The TCR beta chain described here comes from a study of TIL therapy for anti-PD-1-resistant metastatic lung cancer. Stated time point: pre-treatment sample, taken before nivolumab and TIL therapy. Adults with stage 4 NSCLC were enrolled in a phase I trial. This was the immunoSEQ v3 assay. Profiling relied on immunoSEQ multiplex PCR, and the TCRdb table lists in-frame clones only, not all of them. In the table there are about 59,000 clones, over 70% of which are singletons. CDR1 and CDR2 from the germline V gene are SGHTS and YDEGEE. V lost 1 base and J lost 0; bases outside the gene matches: 9. CDR3 length equals 18 residues.

The sequenced sample was blood, obtained at baseline. The J gene is TRBJ1-5, the V gene TRBV5-8; 8 positions agree with TRBD1. The clonotype originates from a person aged 25-79 years with non-small cell lung cancer. CDR3 nucleotides: TGTGCCAGCAGCTTGTTAGGACAGGGTACCTATAGCAATCAGCCCCAGCATTTT. This gives the protein CASSLLGQGTYSNQPQHF.